These T cell receptor beta chains were read from a single sample in a study of control samples from healthy donors and cancer patients. TCRdb's copy holds only in-frame clones and misses some; the assay was immunoSEQ multiplex PCR. The sample lists 75,000 to 100,000 clones, about 86% occurring once. The sample comprised blood. These receptors came from a young man in good health. The CDR3 runs from the conserved cysteine through the conserved F or W. D genes are given only for firm matches. For some rows the clone size is stated as once, few or many, or as a class when expanded; others skip it.

j_call	v_call	clone_size	d_call	cdr3_nt	cdr3_aa
TRBJ2-7	TRBV18	-	TRBD1	TGTGCCAGCTCACCGGGGACAGGGAGCTCCTACGAGCAGTACTTC	CASSPGTGSSYEQYF
TRBJ2-1	TRBV25-1	-	-	TGTGCCAGCAGTGATGGGCGGGTGAGCTACAATGAGCAGTTCTTC	CASSDGRVSYNEQFF
TRBJ1-1	TRBV10-3	few	-	TGTGCCATCAGTGAGACACGGGATAACACTGAAGCTTTCTTT	CAISETRDNTEAFF
TRBJ1-2	TRBV28	-	-	TGTGCCAGCACCCAGGGAGGGAACTATGGCTACACCTTC	CASTQGGNYGYTF
TRBJ1-5	TRBV19	-	TRBD1	TGTGCCAGTAGTTGGAACGGACAGGGCAATCAGCCCCAGCATTTT	CASSWNGQGNQPQHF
TRBJ2-1	TRBV14	-	TRBD2	TGTGCCAGCAGCCAACCCGAGGGACTAGCGGGAGCAAGTGAGCAGTTCTTC	CASSQPEGLAGASEQFF
TRBJ2-7	TRBV5-8	-	-	TGTGCCAGCAGCCGGTCGGGGTACGAGCAGTACTTC	CASSRSGYEQYF
TRBJ1-1	TRBV29-1	-	-	TGCAGCGCCAAACAGGAACCGAACACTGAAGCTTTCTTT	CSAKQEPNTEAFF
TRBJ1-4	TRBV7-6	-	-	TGTGCCAGCAGCTTAGCGCGGGGTATAGCTGAAAAACTGTTTTTT	CASSLARGIAEKLFF
TRBJ2-1	TRBV7-3	-	-	TGTGCCAGCAGCTTTAACGGGAGACTGTCTCGGGGTGAGCAGTTCTTC	CASSFNGRLSRGEQFF
TRBJ2-5	TRBV19	-	-	TGTGCCAGTAGTATGGGCCGGCAAGAGACCCAGTACTTC	CASSMGRQETQYF
TRBJ2-2	TRBV18	-	TRBD2	TGTGCCAGCTCACCACCGAGCGGGAGGGCGGCCGGGGAGCTGTTTTTT	CASSPPSGRAAGELFF
TRBJ2-2	TRBV4-1	-	-	TGCGCCAGCAGCCATTCGACGGGGGAGCCCGGGGAGCTGTTTTTT	CASSHSTGEPGELFF
TRBJ1-1	TRBV30	-	TRBD1	TGTGCCCGCGACAGGGGCCCGGGTTTGAACACTGAAGCTTTCTTT	CARDRGPGLNTEAFF
TRBJ1-4	TRBV2	-	-	TGTGCCAGCAACTACAGGGAACAGGGTGAAAAACTGTTTTTT	CASNYREQGEKLFF
TRBJ2-5	TRBV7-6	once	-	TGTGCCAGCAGCTTGGTTAGCGGCCAAGAGACCCAGTACTTC	CASSLVSGQETQYF
TRBJ2-7	TRBV6-5	-	TRBD2	TGTGCCAGCAGCACCGGACTAGCTCACTCCTACGAGCAGTACTTC	CASSTGLAHSYEQYF
TRBJ1-1	TRBV14	once	-	TGTGCCAGCAGCCAAGAAAACAGGATAAACACTGAAGCTTTCTTT	CASSQENRINTEAFF
TRBJ1-1	TRBV12-3/TRBV12-4	-	TRBD1	TGTGCCAGCAGCACCGGACAGGGTTTGAGCGCTTTCTTT	CASSTGQGLSAFF
TRBJ1-2	TRBV6-5	-	-	TGTGCCAGCAGCCCCGGCAGGGGCAACTATGGCTACACCTTC	CASSPGRGNYGYTF
TRBJ2-6	TRBV2	-	-	TGTGCCAGCAAGGCCTTTGGGGCCAACGTCCTGACTTTC	CASKAFGANVLTF
TRBJ2-3	TRBV15	few	-	TGTGCCACCAGCAGAGGCCTAGCTCCAGATACGCAGTATTTT	CATSRGLAPDTQYF
TRBJ2-1	TRBV5-1	-	TRBD1	TGCGCCAGCAGCGAGGGACAGGACTACAATGAGCAGTTCTTC	CASSEGQDYNEQFF
TRBJ2-7	TRBV27	-	-	TGTGCCTGCTGTTTACTATCCGCGGGCGGGGGCGGGAGCTACGAGCAGTACTTC	CACCLLSAGGGGSYEQYF
TRBJ2-1	TRBV6-5	-	-	TGTGCCAGCCCAGGCGTAGCGTATCCGAATGAGCAGTTCTTC	CASPGVAYPNEQFF
TRBJ2-3	TRBV6-2/TRBV6-3	-	-	TGTGCCAGCAGTAGGGCCCTGGGGGCAGATACGCAGTATTTT	CASSRALGADTQYF
TRBJ2-7	TRBV2	few	-	TGTGCCAGCATTTTGCCGCCCCACGAGCAGTACTTC	CASILPPHEQYF
TRBJ2-3	TRBV24-1	few	-	TGTGCCACCAGTGAATCGGGGGACGCAGATACGCAGTATTTT	CATSESGDADTQYF
TRBJ2-7	TRBV18	-	-	TGTGCCAGCTCACCCGGATATTCGACAGACACCTACGAGCAGTACTTC	CASSPGYSTDTYEQYF
TRBJ2-7	TRBV5-4	-	-	TGTGCCAGCAGCGGGACACCATCCTCCTACGAGCAGTACTTC	CASSGTPSSYEQYF
TRBJ2-1	TRBV6-1	-	-	TGTGCCAGCAGCTCCTATGAGGGGAGACGAGGAGAGCAGTTCTTC	CASSSYEGRRGEQFF
TRBJ1-4	TRBV9	-	-	TGTGCCAGCAGCGTAGCGCAGGGATCTGAAAAACTGTTTTTT	CASSVAQGSEKLFF
TRBJ2-1	TRBV7-9	-	TRBD2	TGTGCCAGCAGTTTGACTAGCGGGCAGTACAATGAGCAGTTCTTC	CASSLTSGQYNEQFF
TRBJ2-3	TRBV9	-	TRBD2	TGTGCCAGCAGCGGGATGACTAGCGGCAGGACAGATACGCAGTATTTT	CASSGMTSGRTDTQYF
TRBJ2-1	TRBV27	-	TRBD2	TGTGCCAGCAGGAACCACGGGACTAGCGGGAGTAATGAGCAGTTCTTC	CASRNHGTSGSNEQFF
TRBJ1-1	TRBV7-6	-	-	TGTGCCAGCAGTTTCCAATCTTTACAGGACTGGAACACTGAAGCTTTCTTT	CASSFQSLQDWNTEAFF
TRBJ2-7	TRBV15	-	-	TGTGCCACCAGCGGAACCGGAGGACCCGGCTACGAGCAGTACTTC	CATSGTGGPGYEQYF
TRBJ2-7	TRBV5-1	-	-	TGCGCCAGCAGCTTGGGGTTGGGGCAGTCTCACAGCTCCTACGAGCAGTACTTC	CASSLGLGQSHSSYEQYF
TRBJ2-7	TRBV18	once	TRBD1	TGTGCCAGCTCCCTGGACAGGGGGCGGGACGAGCAGTACTTC	CASSLDRGRDEQYF
TRBJ2-3	TRBV5-1	-	-	TGCGCCAGCAGCTTGGACTCAAGCACAGATACGCAGTATTTT	CASSLDSSTDTQYF
TRBJ2-5	TRBV5-1	-	-	TGCGCCAGCAGCTCCAGCGGACCCCAAGAGACCCAGTACTTC	CASSSSGPQETQYF
TRBJ2-1	TRBV5-8	-	TRBD2	TGTGCCAGCTCACCTTCCGGGACTAGCCTCGGTGAGCAGTTCTTC	CASSPSGTSLGEQFF
TRBJ2-7	TRBV5-6	once	TRBD1	TGTGCCAGCAGCTACCCGGCCTCGGGACAGCACGAGCAGTACTTC	CASSYPASGQHEQYF
TRBJ2-5	TRBV15	-	-	TGTGCCACCAGCAGAGATGTCGGACAAGAGACCCAGTACTTC	CATSRDVGQETQYF
TRBJ2-2	TRBV18	-	-	TGTGCCAGCCAGGACTCTTCGAACACCGGGGAGCTGTTTTTT	CASQDSSNTGELFF
TRBJ2-1	TRBV18	-	-	TGTGCCAGCTCATCCCGGATGGGAACCAATGAGCAGTTCTTC	CASSSRMGTNEQFF
TRBJ1-2	TRBV19	-	-	TGTGCCAGTAGTATTTTAGGGGACTATGGCTACACCTTC	CASSILGDYGYTF
TRBJ1-5	TRBV7-9	-	-	TGTGCCAGCAGCTTATCCTGGGGAAATCAGCCCCAGCATTTT	CASSLSWGNQPQHF
TRBJ2-7	TRBV19	once	TRBD1	TGTGCCAGTAGTACAGGACAGGCCAGCACCTACGAGCAGTACTTC	CASSTGQASTYEQYF
TRBJ1-1	TRBV10-3	-	-	TGTGCCATCAGTGAGTCAAGCGGGGCTGCGGGCACTGAAGCTTTCTTT	CAISESSGAAGTEAFF
TRBJ1-4	TRBV9	-	-	TGTGCCAGCAGCGCCTCGACACGAATTAATGAAAAACTGTTTTTT	CASSASTRINEKLFF
TRBJ1-3	TRBV3-1/TRBV3-2	-	TRBD1	TGTGCCAGCAGCGCCCGGACAGGGTTAAACTCTGGAAACACCATATATTTT	CASSARTGLNSGNTIYF
TRBJ2-1	TRBV7-8	once	-	TGTGCCAGCAGCTTAAAGGCGATGACTAGGACCTACAATGAGCAGTTCTTC	CASSLKAMTRTYNEQFF
TRBJ2-7	TRBV3-1/TRBV3-2	-	TRBD1	TGTGCCAGCAGCCAAGGGTGCCCGGGACAGGGTGGTTACGAGCAGTACTTC	CASSQGCPGQGGYEQYF
TRBJ1-2	TRBV5-6	-	TRBD1	TGTGCCAGCAGCCCGGGGGACAGGGATGGTGGCTACACCTTC	CASSPGDRDGGYTF
TRBJ2-7	TRBV19	few	TRBD2	TGTGCCAGTAGTATATCACTAGCGGGGGTTACCTACGAGCAGTACTTC	CASSISLAGVTYEQYF
TRBJ1-5	TRBV2	-	-	TGTGCCAGCAGTGACCCCCTATATAGCAATCAGCCCCAGCATTTT	CASSDPLYSNQPQHF